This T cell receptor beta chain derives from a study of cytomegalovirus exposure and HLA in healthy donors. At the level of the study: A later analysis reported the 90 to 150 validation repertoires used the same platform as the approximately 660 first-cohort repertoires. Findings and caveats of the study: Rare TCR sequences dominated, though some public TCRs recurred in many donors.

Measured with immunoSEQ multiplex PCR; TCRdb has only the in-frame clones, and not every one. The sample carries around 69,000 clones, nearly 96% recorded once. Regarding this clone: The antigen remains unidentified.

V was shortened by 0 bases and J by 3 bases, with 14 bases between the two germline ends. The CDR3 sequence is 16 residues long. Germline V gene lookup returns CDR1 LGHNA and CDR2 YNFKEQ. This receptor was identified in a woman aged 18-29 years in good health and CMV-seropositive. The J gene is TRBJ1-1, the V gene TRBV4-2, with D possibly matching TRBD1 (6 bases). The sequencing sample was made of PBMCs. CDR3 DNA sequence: TGTGCCAGCAGCCAAGACCGGCTAGGGGGGGACACTGAAGCTTTCTTT. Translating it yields CASSQDRLGGDTEAFF.